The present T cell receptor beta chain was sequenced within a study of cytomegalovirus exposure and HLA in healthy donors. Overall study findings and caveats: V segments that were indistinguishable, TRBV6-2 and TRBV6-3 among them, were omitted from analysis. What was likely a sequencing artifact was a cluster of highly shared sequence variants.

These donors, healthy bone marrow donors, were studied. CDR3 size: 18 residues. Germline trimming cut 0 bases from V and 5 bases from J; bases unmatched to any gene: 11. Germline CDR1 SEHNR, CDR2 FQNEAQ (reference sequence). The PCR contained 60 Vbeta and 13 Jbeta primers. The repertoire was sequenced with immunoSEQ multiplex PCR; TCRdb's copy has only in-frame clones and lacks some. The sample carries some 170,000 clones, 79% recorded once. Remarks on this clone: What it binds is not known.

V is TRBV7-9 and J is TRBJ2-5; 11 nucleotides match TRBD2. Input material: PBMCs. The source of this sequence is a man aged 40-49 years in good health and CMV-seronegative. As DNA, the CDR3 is TGTGCCAGCAGCTTAGCTCGGGGAGGGACTAGCGGTTGGGAGACCCAGTACTTC. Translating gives CASSLARGGTSGWETQYF.